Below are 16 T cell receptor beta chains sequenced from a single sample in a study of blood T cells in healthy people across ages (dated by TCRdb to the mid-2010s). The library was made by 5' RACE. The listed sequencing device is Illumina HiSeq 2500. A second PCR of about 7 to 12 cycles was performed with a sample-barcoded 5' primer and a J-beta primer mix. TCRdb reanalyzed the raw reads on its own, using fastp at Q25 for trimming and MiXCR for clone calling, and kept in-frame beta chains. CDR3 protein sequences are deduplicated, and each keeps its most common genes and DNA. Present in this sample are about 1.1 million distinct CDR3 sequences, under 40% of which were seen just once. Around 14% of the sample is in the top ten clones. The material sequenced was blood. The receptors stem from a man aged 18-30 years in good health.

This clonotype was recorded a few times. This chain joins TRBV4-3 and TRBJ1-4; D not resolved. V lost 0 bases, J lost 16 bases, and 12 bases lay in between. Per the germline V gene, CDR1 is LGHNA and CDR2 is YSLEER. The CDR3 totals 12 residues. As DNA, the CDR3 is TGCGCCAGCAGCCAAGATCTCCCAGTAAGGTTTTTT. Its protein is CASSQDLPVRFF.

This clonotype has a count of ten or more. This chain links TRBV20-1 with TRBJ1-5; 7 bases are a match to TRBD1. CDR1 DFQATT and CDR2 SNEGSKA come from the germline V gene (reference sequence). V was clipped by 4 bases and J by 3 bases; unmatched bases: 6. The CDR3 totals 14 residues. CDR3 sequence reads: CSAMTGFDNQPQHF. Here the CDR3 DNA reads TGCAGTGCTATGACAGGGTTTGACAATCAGCCCCAGCATTTT.

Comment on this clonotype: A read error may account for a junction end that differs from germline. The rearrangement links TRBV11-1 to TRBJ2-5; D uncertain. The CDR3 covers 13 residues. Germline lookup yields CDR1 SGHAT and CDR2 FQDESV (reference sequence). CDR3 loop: CAISDSTWNEQYF. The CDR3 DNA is TGTGCCATCAGCGATTCAACTTGGAATGAGCAGTACTTC.

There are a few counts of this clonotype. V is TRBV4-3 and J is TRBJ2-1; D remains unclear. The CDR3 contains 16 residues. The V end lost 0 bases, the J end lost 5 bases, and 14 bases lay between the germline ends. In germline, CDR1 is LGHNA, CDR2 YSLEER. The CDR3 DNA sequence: TGCGCCAGCAGCCAAGATCTAGGGCAGGCGGACAATGAGCAGTTCTTC. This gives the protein CASSQDLGQADNEQFF.

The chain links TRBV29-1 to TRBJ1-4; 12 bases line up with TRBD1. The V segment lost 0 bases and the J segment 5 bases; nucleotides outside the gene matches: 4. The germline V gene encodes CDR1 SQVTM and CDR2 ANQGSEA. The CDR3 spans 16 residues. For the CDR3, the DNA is TGCAGCGTTGAAGAGGGACAGGGGGCGCCGAATGAAAAACTGTTTTTT. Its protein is CSVEEGQGAPNEKLFF.

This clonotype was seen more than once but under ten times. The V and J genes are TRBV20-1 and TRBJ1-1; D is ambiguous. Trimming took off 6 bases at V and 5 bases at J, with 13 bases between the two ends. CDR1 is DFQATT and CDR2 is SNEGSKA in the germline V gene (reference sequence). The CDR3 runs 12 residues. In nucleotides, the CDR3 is TGCAGTGCCCCCTGGGAGGGAACTGAAGCTTTCTTT. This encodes CSAPWEGTEAFF.

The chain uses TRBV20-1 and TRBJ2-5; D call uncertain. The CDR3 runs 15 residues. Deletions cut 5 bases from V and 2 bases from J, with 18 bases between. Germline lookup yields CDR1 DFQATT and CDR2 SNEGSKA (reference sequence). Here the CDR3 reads CSASRTPDTQETQYF. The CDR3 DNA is TGCAGTGCTTCCAGGACCCCTGATACTCAAGAGACCCAGTACTTC.

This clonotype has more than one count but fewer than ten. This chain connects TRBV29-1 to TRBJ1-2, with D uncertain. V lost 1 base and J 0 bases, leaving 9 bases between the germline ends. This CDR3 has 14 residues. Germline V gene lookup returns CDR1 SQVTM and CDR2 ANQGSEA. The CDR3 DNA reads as TGCAGCGTTGAAGGCCGTGGAGCTAACTATGGCTACACCTTC. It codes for CSVEGRGANYGYTF.

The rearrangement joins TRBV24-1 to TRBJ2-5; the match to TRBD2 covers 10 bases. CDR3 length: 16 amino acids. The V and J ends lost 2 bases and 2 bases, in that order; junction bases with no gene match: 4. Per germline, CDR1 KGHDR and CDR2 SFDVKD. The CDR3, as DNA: TGTGCCACCAGTGATTATAAGCGGGGGGGGCAAGAGACCCAGTACTTC. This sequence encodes CATSDYKRGGQETQYF.

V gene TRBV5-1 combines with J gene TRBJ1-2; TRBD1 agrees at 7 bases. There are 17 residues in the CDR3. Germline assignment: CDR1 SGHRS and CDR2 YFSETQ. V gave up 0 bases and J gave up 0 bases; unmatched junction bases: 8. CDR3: CASSLVAGGTTNYGYTF. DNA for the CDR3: TGCGCCAGCAGCTTGGTGGCAGGGGGAACGACTAACTATGGCTACACCTTC.

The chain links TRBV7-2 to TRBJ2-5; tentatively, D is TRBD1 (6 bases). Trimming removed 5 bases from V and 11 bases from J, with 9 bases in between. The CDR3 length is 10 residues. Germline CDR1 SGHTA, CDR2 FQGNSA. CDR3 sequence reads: CASSPQGQYF. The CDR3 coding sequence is TGTGCCAGCAGCCCTCAGGGGCAGTACTTC.

This chain's CDR3 is CASSFRRLAGQETQYF. In DNA form, the CDR3 reads TGTGCCAGCAGTTTCCGAAGACTAGCGGGGCAAGAGACCCAGTACTTC. This chain uses TRBV6-5 with TRBJ2-5; 11 bases line up with TRBD2. The CDR3 is 16 amino acids. Per the germline V gene, CDR1 is MNHEY and CDR2 is SVGAGI. The trim removed 4 bases at V and 2 bases at J, leaving 6 bases unmatched.

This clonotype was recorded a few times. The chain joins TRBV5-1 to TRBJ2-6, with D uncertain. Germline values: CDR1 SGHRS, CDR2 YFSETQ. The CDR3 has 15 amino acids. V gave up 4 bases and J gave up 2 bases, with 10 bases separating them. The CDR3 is CASSIGIPGANVLTF. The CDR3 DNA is TGCGCCAGCAGCATAGGTATCCCTGGGGCCAACGTCCTGACTTTC.

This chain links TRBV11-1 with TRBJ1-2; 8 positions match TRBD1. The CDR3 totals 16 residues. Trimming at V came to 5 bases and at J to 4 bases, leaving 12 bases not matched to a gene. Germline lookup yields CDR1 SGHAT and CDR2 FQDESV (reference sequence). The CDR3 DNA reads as TGTGCCAGCAGCACCTACACAGGGGGAAGAAGCTATGGCTACACCTTC. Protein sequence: CASSTYTGGRSYGYTF.

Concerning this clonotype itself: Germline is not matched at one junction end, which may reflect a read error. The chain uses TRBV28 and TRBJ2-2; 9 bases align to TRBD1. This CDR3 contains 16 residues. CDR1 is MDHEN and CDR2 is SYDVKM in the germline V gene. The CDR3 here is CAGSAGTGSRTGELFF. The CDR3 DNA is TGTGCCGGCAGTGCCGGGACAGGGAGTCGCACCGGGGAGCTGTTTTTT.

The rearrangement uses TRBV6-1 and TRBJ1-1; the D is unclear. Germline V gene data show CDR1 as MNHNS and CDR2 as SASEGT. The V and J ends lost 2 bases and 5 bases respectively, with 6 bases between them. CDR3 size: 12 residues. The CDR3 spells CASSEQSTEAFF. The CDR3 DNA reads TGTGCCAGCAGTGAACAGTCGACTGAAGCTTTCTTT.